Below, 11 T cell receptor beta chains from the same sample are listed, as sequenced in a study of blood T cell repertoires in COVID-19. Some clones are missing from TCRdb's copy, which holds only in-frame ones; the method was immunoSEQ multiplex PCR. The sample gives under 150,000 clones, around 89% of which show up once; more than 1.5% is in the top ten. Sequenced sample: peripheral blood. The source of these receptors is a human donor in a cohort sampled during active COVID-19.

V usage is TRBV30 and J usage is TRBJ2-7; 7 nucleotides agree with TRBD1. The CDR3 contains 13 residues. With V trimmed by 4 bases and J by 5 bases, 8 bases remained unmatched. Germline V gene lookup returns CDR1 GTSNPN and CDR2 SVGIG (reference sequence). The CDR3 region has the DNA TGTGCCTGGAACCCGACAGGGAACGACGAGCAGTACTTC. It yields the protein CAWNPTGNDEQYF.

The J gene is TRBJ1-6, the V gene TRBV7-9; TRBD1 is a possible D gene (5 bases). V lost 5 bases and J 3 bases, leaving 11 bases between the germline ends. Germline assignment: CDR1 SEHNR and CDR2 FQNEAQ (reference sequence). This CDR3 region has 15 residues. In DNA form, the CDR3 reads TGTGCCAGCAGCAAAGGACACCTCTATAATTCACCCCTCCACTTT. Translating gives CASSKGHLYNSPLHF. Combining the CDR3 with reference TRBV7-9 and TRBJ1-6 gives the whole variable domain DTGVSQNPRHKITKRGQNVTFRCDPISEHNRLYWYRQTLGQGPEFLTYFQNEAQLEKSRLLSDRFSAERPKGSFSTLEIQRTEQGDSAMYLCASSKGHLYNSPLHFGNGTRLTVT.

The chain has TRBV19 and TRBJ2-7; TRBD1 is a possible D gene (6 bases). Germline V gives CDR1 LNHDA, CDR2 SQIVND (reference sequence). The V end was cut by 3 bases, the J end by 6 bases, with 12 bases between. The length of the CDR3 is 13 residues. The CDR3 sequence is CASSIEAGVEQYF. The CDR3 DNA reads TGTGCCAGTAGTATTGAAGCAGGGGTCGAGCAGTACTTC.

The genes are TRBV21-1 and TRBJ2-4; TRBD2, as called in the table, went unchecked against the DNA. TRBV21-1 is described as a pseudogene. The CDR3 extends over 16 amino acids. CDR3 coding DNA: TGTGCCAGCAGCAAAGAAGCGCCGACCACCGAAAACATTCAGTACTTC. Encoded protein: CASSKEAPTTENIQYF.

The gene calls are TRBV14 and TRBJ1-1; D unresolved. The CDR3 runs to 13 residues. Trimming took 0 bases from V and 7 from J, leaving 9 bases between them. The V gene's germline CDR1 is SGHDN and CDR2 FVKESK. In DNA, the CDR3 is TGTGCCAGCAGCCAAGATACCGGCGGTGAAGCTTTCTTT. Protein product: CASSQDTGGEAFF.

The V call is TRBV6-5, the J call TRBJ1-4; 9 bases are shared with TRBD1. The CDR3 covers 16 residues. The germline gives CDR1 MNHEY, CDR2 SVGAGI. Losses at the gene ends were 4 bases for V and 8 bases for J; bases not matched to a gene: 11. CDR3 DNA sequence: TGTGCCAGCAGTTTGATACCGGGACAGGGAAACGAAAAACTGTTTTTT. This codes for CASSLIPGQGNEKLFF.

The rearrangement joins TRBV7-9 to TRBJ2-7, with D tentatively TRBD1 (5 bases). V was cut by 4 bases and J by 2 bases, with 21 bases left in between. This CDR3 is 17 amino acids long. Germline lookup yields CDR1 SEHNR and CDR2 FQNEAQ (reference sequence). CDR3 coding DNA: TGTGCCAGCAGCTCGCTCTCGACAGCCTCAGGTCCCTACGAGCAGTACTTC. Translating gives CASSSLSTASGPYEQYF.

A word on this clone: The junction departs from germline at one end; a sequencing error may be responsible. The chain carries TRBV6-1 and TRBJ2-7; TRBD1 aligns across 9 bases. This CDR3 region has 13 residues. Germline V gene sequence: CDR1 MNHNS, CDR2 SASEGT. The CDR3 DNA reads TGTGCCAGCAGAGAAGCTTTTCGGGACAGGGTACACTTC. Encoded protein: CASREAFRDRVHF.

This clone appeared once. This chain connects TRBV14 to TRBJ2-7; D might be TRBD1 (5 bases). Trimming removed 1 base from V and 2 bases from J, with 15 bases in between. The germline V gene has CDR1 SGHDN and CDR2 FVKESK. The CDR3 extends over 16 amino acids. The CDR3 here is CASSQVARENPYEQYF. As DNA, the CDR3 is TGTGCCAGCAGCCAAGTAGCCAGGGAAAACCCCTACGAGCAGTACTTC.

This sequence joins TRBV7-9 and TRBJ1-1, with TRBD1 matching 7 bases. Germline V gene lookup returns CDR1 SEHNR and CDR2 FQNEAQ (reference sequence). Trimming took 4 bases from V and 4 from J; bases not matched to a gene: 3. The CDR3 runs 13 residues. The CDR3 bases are TGTGCCAGCAGCTCGAACAGGGGCACTGAAGCTTTCTTT. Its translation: CASSSNRGTEAFF.

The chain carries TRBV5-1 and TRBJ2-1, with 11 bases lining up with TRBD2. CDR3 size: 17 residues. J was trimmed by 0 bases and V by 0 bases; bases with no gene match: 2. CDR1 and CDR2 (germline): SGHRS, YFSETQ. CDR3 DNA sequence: TGCGCCAGCAGCTTGGTTACTAGCGGGAGCTCCTACAATGAGCAGTTCTTC. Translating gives CASSLVTSGSSYNEQFF.